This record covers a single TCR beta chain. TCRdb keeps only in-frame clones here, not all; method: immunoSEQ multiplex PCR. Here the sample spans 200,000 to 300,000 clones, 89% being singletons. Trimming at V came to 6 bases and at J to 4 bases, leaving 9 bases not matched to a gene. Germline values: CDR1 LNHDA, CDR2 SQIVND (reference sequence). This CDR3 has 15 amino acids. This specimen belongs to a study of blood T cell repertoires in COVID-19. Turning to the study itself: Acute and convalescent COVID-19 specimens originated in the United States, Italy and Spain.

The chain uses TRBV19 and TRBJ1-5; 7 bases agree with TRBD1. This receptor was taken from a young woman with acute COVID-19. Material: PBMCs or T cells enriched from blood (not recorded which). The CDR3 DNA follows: TGTGCCAGTAGCTACCAATGGGACAGTAATCAGCCCCAGCATTTT. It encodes CASSYQWDSNQPQHF.